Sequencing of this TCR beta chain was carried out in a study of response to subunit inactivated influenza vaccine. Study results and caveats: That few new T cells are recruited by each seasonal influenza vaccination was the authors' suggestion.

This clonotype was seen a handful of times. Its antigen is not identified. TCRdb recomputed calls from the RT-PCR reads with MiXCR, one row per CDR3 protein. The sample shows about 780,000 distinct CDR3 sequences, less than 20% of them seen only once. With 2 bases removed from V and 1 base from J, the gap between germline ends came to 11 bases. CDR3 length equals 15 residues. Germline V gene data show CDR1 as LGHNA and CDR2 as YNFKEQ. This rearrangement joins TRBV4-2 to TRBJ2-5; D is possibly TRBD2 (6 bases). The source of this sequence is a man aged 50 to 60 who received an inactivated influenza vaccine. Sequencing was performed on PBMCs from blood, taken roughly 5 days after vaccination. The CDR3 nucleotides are TGTGCCAGCAGCCAACAATGGCGGGGCCAAGAGACCCAGTACTTC. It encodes CASSQQWRGQETQYF.